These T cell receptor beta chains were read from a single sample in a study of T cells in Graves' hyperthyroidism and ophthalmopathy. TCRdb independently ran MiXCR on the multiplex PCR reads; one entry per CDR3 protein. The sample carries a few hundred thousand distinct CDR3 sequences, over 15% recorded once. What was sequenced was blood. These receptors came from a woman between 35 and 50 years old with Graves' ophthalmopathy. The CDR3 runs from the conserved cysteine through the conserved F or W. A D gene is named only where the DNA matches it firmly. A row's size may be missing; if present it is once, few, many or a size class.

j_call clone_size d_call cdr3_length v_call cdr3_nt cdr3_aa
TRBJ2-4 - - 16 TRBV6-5 TGTGCCAGCAGTTACCGCGACAGTTCCACCAAAGTCATTCAGTACTTC CASSYRDSSTKVIQYF
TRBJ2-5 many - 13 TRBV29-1 TGCAGCGTTGATCAGGGGGGGCAAGAGACCCAGTACTTC CSVDQGGQETQYF
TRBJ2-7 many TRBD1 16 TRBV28 TGTGCCAGCTTAGGGTGGGGGACAGGGGTTCCCCACGAGCAGTACTTC CASLGWGTGVPHEQYF
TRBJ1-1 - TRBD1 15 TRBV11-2 TGTGCCAGCAGCTTAGACTGGACAGGGGGCACTGAAGCTTTCTTT CASSLDWTGGTEAFF
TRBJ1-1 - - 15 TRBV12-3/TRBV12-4 TGTGCCAGCAAAGAATCTGTAGGGTCGGGTACTGAAGCTTTCTTT CASKESVGSGTEAFF
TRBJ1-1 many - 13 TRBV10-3 TGTGCCACACACAGGGTGGTGAACACTGAAGCTTTCTTT CATHRVVNTEAFF
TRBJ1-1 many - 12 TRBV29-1 TGCAGCGTTACACAACAGAACACTGAAGCTTTCTTT CSVTQQNTEAFF
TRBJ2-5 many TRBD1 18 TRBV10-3 TGTGCCATCAGTGAGGTCAGGGACAGGGAAATACCTCGGGAGACCCAGTACTTC CAISEVRDREIPRETQYF
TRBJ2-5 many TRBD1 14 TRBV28 TGTGCCAGCAGCTCCGGGACAGACCAAGAGACCCAGTACTTC CASSSGTDQETQYF
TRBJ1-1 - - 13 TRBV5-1 TGCGCCAGCAGCCCCCCCCTGCGGGGTGAAGCTTTCTTT CASSPPLRGEAFF
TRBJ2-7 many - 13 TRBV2 TGTGCCAGCAGTGACAGCGAAAAATACGAGCAGTACTTC CASSDSEKYEQYF
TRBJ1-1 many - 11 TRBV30 TGTGCCTCAAAAGGGGACACTGAAGCTTTCTTT CASKGDTEAFF
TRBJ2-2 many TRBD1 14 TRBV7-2 TGTGCCAGCAGCCGACCAGGGGGATTTGGGGAGCTGTTTTTT CASSRPGGFGELFF
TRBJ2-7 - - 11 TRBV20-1 TGCAGTGCTAGGGCGACCTACGAGCAGTACTTC CSARATYEQYF
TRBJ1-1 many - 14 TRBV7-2 TGTGCCAGCAGCTTATTCCAGGGGCACACTGAAGCTTTCTTT CASSLFQGHTEAFF
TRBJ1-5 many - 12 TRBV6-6 TGTGCCAGCCGACAGGTTAATCAGCCCCAGCATTTT CASRQVNQPQHF
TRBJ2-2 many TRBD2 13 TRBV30 TGTGCCTGGAATAGCGGGGGAGGCGGTGTTCCGTTTTTT CAWNSGGGGVPFF
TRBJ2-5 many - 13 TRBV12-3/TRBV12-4 TGTGCCAGCAGTCGGGGGCAGAGGGAGACCCAGTACTTC CASSRGQRETQYF
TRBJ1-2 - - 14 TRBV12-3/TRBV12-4 TGTGCCAGCAGCCCCAGCGGGGGGACCTATGGCTACACCTTC CASSPSGGTYGYTF
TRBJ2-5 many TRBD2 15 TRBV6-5 TGTGCCAGCAGTCGAGAGAGCGGGAGGGGCGAGACCCAGTACTTC CASSRESGRGETQYF
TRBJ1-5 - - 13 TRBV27 TGTGCCAGCGCGGAAGTCGGCAATCAGCCCCAGCATTTT CASAEVGNQPQHF
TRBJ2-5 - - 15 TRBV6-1 TGTGCCAGCAGCGCCCAGGAATACCCGATTGAGACCCAGTACTTC CASSAQEYPIETQYF
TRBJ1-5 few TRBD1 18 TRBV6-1 TGTGCCAGCAGTGAAGCGGGACAGGGGTTCAATAGCAATCAGCCCCAGCATTTT CASSEAGQGFNSNQPQHF
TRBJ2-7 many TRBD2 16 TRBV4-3 TGCGCCAGCAGCCCAGGGACTAGCGGATCGCAAGGGGAGCAGTACTTC CASSPGTSGSQGEQYF
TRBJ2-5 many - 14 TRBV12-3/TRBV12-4 TGTGCCAGCAGTAAACGTCCCGAACAAGAGACCCAGTACTTC CASSKRPEQETQYF
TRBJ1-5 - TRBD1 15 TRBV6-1 TGTGCCAGCAGGGTCGGGACAGCGTCGAATCAGCCCCAGCATTTT CASRVGTASNQPQHF
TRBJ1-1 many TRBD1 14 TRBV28 TGTGCCAGCATATTAGGGACAGTGAACACTGAAGCTTTCTTT CASILGTVNTEAFF
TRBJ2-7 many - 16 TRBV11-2 TGTGCCAGCAGCCCTTATACGAGGGGCGGTACCTACGAGCAGTACTTC CASSPYTRGGTYEQYF
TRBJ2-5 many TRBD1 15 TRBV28 TGTGCCAGCAGCCCCCTCGGGACAGGGGACAAGACCCAGTACTTC CASSPLGTGDKTQYF
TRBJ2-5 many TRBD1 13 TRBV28 TGTGCCAGCAGAACAACAGGGGTAGAGACCCAGTACTTC CASRTTGVETQYF
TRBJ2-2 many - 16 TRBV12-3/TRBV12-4 TGTGCCAGCAGTTTCGGTACACAAAGGAACACCGGGGAGCTGTTTTTT CASSFGTQRNTGELFF
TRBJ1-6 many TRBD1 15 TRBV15 TGTGCCACCAGCGGGTCCCGGGACAGGGTTTCACCCCTCCACTTT CATSGSRDRVSPLHF
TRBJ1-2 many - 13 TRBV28 TGTGCCTCCCGCGAGGGGGGGACCTATGGCTACACCTTC CASREGGTYGYTF
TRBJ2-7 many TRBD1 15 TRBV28 TGTGCCAGCAGAGAGCGGACAGGGAAATTCTACGAGCAGTACTTC CASRERTGKFYEQYF
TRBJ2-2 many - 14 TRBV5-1 TGCGCCAGCAGCCTGGAGTGGGTTTCCGGGGAGCTGTTTTTT CASSLEWVSGELFF
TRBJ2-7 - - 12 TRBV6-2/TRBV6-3 TGTGCCAGCAGCCCCATTCGGTACGAGCAGTACTTC CASSPIRYEQYF
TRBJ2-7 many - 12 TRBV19 TGTGCCAGTAGTATGGACCGGTCCGAGCAGTACTTC CASSMDRSEQYF
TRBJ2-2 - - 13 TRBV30 TGTGCCTGGAGTGCAGGGGTGGCCTGGGAGCTGTTTTTT CAWSAGVAWELFF
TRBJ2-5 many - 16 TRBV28 TGTGCCAGCAGCCCGAGACTCGCAGACAGCGGGGAGACCCAGTACTTC CASSPRLADSGETQYF
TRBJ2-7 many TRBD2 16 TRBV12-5 TGTGCTAGTGGTTTGTACTCCGGGACTAGCACAAGGGAGCAGTACTTC CASGLYSGTSTREQYF
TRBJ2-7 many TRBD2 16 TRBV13 TGTGCCAGCAGCACGGGACTAGCGGGAGCTCTTGCCGAGCAGTACTTC CASSTGLAGALAEQYF
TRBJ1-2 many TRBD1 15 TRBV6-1 TGTGCCAGCAGTAGGGACAGCATCGCCAACTATGGCTACACCTTC CASSRDSIANYGYTF
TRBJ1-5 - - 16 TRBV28 TGTGCCAGCAGTCCCGAAGGTGGGGGCAGCAATCAGCCCCAGCATTTT CASSPEGGGSNQPQHF
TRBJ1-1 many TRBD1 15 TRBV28 TGTGCCAGCAGTGTCGGACAGGGGCTACTCACTGAAGCTTTCTTT CASSVGQGLLTEAFF
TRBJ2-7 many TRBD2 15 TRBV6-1 TGTGCCAGCAGTCAACCACTAGCGGGAGGTTACGAGCAGTACTTC CASSQPLAGGYEQYF
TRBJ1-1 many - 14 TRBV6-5 TGTGCCAGCAGTTACGGGGGGGGAGACACTGAAGCTTTCTTT CASSYGGGDTEAFF
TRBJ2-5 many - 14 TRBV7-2 TGTGCCAGCAGCTTAGATAGCGGCCAAGAGACCCAGTACTTC CASSLDSGQETQYF
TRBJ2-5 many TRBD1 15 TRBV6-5 TGTGCCAGCAGTTCTACGGGACAGGGTTCTGAGACCCAGTACTTC CASSSTGQGSETQYF
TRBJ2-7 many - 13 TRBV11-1 TGTGCCAGCAGCCACGGGGGCCCCTACGAGCAGTACTTC CASSHGGPYEQYF
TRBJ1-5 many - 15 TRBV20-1 TGCAGTGCTAGCGGCACCGGATATGGCAATCAGCCCCAGCATTTT CSASGTGYGNQPQHF